The source of this TCR beta chain is a study of human T cells and chemical hapten exposure. Study background: Scalp application of diphenylcyclopropenone was performed weekly in patients across the entire approximately 24-week study.

Time point in this sample: pre-sensitization, week 0. Treatment reported: therapeutic diphenylcyclopropenone sensitization with weekly scalp DPC. Unfractionated whole blood yielded the extracted total RNA. The CDR3 is 11 amino acids. V was clipped by 7 bases and J by 7 bases, with 11 bases between them. In germline, CDR1 is MNHEY, CDR2 SMNVEV (reference sequence). This clonotype was detected a few times. TCRdb used MiXCR to reprocess the RACE reads, holding one entry per CDR3 protein. The sample yields approximately 60,000 distinct CDR3 sequences, over 9% seen once. The sequencing here drew on whole blood, taken in connection with sensitization to the hapten diphenylcyclopropenone (DPC). The sequence derives from a woman aged 40 to 49 with alopecia areata. Some clones in this sample may be carry-over from other donors' samples. The gene calls are TRBV27 and TRBJ2-7; no firm D call. The CDR3 is CASIIDREQYF. The CDR3 DNA reads TGTGCCAGCATAATAGACCGGGAGCAGTACTTC.